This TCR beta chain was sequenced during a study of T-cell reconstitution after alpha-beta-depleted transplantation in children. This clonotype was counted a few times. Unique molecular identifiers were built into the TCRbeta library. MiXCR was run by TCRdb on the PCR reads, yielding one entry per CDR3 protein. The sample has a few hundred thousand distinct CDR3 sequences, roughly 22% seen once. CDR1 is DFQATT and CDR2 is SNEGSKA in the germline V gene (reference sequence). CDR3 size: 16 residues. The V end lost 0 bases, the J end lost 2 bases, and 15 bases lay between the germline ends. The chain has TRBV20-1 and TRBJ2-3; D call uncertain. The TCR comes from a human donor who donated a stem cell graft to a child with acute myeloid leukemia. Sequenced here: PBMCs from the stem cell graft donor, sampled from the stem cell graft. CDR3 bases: TGCAGTGCTAGAGATCCGATATATTTAACCACAGATACGCAGTATTTT. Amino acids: CSARDPIYLTTDTQYF.